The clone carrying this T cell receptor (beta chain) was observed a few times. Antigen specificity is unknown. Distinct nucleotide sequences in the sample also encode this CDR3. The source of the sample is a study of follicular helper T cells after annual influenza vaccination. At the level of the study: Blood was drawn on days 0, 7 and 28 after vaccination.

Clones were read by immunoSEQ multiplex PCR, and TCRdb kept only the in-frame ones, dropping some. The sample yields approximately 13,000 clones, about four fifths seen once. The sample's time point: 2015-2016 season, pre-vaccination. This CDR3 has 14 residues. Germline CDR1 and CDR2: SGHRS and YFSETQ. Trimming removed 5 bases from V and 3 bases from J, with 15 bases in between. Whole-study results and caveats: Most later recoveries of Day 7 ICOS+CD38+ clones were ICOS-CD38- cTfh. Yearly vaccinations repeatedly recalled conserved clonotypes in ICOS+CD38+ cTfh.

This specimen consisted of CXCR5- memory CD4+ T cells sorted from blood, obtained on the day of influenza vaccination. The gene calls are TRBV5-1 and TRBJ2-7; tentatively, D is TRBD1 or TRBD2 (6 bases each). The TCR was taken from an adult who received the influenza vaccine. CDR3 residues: CASRGRGGFYEQYF. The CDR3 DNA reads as TGCGCCAGCAGGGGTCGAGGGGGGTTCTACGAGCAGTACTTC.